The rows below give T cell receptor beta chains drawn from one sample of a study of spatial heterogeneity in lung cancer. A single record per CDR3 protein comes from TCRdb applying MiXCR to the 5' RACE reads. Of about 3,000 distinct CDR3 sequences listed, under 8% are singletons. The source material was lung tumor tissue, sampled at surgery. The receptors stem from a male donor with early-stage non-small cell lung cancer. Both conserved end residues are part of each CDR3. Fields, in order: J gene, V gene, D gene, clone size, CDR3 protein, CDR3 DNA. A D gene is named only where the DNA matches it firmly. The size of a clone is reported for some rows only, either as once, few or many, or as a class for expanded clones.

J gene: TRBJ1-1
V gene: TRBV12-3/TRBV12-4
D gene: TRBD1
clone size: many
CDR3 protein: CASIGGGLNTEAFF
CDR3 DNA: TGTGCCAGCATTGGAGGGGGCCTGAACACTGAAGCTTTCTTT

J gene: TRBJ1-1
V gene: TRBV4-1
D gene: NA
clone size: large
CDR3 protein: CASSQDLGELNTEAFF
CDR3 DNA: TGCGCCAGCAGCCAAGATCTTGGGGAGCTGAACACTGAAGCTTTCTTT

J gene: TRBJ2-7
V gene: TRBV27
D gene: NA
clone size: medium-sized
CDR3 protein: CASSPDSNSYEQYF
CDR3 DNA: TGTGCCAGCAGTCCCGACAGTAACTCCTACGAGCAGTACTTC

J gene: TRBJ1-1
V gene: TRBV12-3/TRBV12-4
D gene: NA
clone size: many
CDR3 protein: CASSLRGGAAEAFF
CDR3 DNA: TGTGCCAGCAGTTTGAGGGGGGGCGCGGCTGAAGCTTTCTTT

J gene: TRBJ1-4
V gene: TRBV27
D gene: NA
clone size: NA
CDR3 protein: CASSLVWGAPEKLFF
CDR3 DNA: TGTGCCAGCAGTTTAGTCTGGGGGGCGCCCGAAAAACTGTTTTTT

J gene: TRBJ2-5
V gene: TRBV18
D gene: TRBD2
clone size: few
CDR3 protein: CASSPPRRGMETQYF
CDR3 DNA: TGTGCCAGCTCACCACCGAGGCGGGGGATGGAGACCCAGTACTTC

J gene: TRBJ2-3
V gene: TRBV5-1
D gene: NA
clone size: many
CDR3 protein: CASRGAAGPSYTDTQYF
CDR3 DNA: TGCGCCAGCAGGGGTGCCGCCGGCCCTAGCTACACAGATACGCAGTATTTT

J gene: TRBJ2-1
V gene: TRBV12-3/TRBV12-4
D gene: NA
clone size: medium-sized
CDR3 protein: CASSSSSVEEQFF
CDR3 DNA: TGTGCCAGCAGTTCGAGCAGCGTGGAGGAGCAGTTCTTC

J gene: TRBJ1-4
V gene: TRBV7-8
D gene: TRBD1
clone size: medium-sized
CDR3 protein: CASSPRPRTGRVILEEKLFF
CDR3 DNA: TGTGCCAGCAGCCCCCGGCCCCGGACAGGGCGGGTTATTTTGGAGGAAAAACTGTTTTTT

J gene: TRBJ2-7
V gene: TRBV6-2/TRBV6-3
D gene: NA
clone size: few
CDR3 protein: CASSNSYEQYF
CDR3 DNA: TGTGCCAGCAGTAATAGCTACGAGCAGTACTTC

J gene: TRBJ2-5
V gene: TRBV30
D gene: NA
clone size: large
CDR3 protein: CAWKREETQYF
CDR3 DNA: TGTGCCTGGAAGCGGGAAGAGACCCAGTACTTC